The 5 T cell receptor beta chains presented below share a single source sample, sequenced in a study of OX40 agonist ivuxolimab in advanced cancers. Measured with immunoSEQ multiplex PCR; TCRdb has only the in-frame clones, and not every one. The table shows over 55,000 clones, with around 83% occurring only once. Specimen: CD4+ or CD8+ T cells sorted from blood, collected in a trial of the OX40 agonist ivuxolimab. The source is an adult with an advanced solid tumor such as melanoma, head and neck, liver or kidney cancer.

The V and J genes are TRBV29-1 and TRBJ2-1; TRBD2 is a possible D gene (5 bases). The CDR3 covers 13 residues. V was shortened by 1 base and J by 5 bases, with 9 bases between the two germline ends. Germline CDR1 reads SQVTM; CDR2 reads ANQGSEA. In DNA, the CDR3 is TGCAGCGTTGAAGGGACTCTCGACAATGAGCAGTTCTTC. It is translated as CSVEGTLDNEQFF.

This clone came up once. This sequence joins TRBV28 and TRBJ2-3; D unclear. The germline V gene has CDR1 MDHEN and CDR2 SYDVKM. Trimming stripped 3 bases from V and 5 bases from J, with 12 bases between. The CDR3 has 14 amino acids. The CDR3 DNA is TGTGCCAGCAGTTTCAGCACGCTTGGAGATACGCAGTATTTT. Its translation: CASSFSTLGDTQYF.

For the CDR3, the DNA is TGTGCCAGCAGCCCGAGGGGGGGCCTGACCGGGGAGCTGTTTTTT. It specifies CASSPRGGLTGELFF. The chain links TRBV5-6 to TRBJ2-2, with D maybe TRBD2 (7 bases). Germline V gives CDR1 SGHDT, CDR2 YYEEEE. The V and J ends lost 4 bases and 5 bases respectively, with 15 bases between them. The CDR3 is made up of 15 amino acids.

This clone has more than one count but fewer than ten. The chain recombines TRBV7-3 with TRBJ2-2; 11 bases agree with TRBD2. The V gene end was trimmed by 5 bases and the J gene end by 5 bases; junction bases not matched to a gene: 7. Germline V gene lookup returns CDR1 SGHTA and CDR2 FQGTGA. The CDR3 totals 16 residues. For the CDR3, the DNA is TGTGCCAGCAGCCTTGGACTAGCGGGCGCTACCGGGGAGCTGTTTTTT. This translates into CASSLGLAGATGELFF.

CDR3 coding DNA: TGTGCCAGCAGCTTACCCAGGACAGGGGGGAACACAGATACGCAGTATTTT. Its translation is CASSLPRTGGNTDTQYF. The chain joins TRBV5-4 to TRBJ2-3, with 10 bases aligning to TRBD1. CDR3 length equals 17 residues. The germline CDR1 and CDR2 sequences are SGHNT and YYREEE (reference sequence). Losses at the gene ends were 2 bases for V and 2 bases for J; bases not matched to a gene: 8.